This paragraph covers one T cell receptor (beta chain) sequence. Its recognized antigen is unknown. No qualities accompany the bases; no much larger clone lies one base away. Donors were healthy HIV-negative adults with no recently reported acute infections or vaccinations. Only Caucasian adults living in Nashville, Tennessee, USA were represented among the donors. Magnetic negative selection was used to enrich CD4+ T cells, after which naive cells were positively selected on CD45RA and the negative fraction became the memory subset. Blood was obtained by leukapheresis, after which PBMCs were separated by Ficoll-Histopaque density gradient centrifugation and cryopreserved in liquid nitrogen vapor phase. Analytical flow cytometry was used to check the purity and quantity of each magnetically sorted T cell population. Each sorted fraction had its genomic DNA isolated and then quantified by UV absorbance on a Nanodrop 2000c.

The CDR3, cysteine through phenylalanine, is 14 amino acids long. This entry keeps only the CDR3 DNA: 42 bases, framed from base 1. In the germline V gene, CDR1 corresponds to MGHRA and CDR2 to YSYEKL. The junction shows trimming of 2 bases on V and 8 bases on J, plus 12 bases between the germline ends. Using the deep immunoSEQ assay, multiplex PCR amplified TCR CDR3 regions from genomic DNA. Extracted genomic DNA from each cell subset was distributed evenly across all wells of several immunoSEQ 96-well plates, and each plate was treated as a replicate. For sorted subsets, approximately 200 ng of genomic DNA, equivalent to 30,000 or so T cell genomes, went into each replicate PCR. Purified libraries were quantified with a Qubit 3.0 fluorometer, sized on a Bioanalyzer 2100, and re-quantified with the KAPA Library Quantification kit. Every immunoSEQ 96-well plate was sequenced on a separate single-read 150-cycle Illumina NextSeq 550 flow cell. Under the source paper's analysis protocol: The immunoSEQ output contained only junctional sequences without quality scores, so filtering could not match that applied to full-length reads. To assign V/J genes and CDR3, sequences were annotated using PyIR, a Python wrapper for IgBLAST v1.9, with IMGT germline references. Reads with weak V/J assignments (E-value above 1e-6), missing CDR3, stop codons, out-of-frame junctions, or ambiguous translated residues were removed. V3J clonotypes were defined as sequences sharing the same inferred V gene, J gene, and CDR3 amino acid sequence. Percentage overlap between repertoires was computed as shared unique clonotypes divided by the size of the smaller repertoire. RTK rarefaction, the Chao1 estimator, and Recon v2.1 estimates of unobserved clonotypes were used to assess repertoire richness. Generation probabilities for all TCRbeta clonotypes obtained by the gDNA method from a handful of donors were computed using OLGA. In its TCRdb copy, this immuneACCESS table keeps in-frame sequences only and misses some clones. Where compared with another copy, unresolved V genes explain less than half of these, and the others have no known cause. That table supplies the V and J calls and clone size; D and trimming were determined from the DNA. For this sample there are about 670,000 clones; 72% appear just once. The ten largest clones represent around 1.8% of the sample.

This entry comes from a study of shared clonotypes between healthy human individuals (TCRdb year 2020). Regarding the complete study: The cohort comprised a couple of women and a few men aged 18 to 49 years. For each donor, CD4 naive and CD4 memory were each given three plates, CD8 naive was given two plates, and CD8 memory was given one plate. The study deeply sequenced blood TCR repertoires of several healthy adults to estimate repertoire size and the extent of clonotype sharing between individuals. To increase sequencing depth and limit assay-specific biases, different laboratories used diverse techniques to prepare libraries and sequence TCR repertoires. Between about 0.9 and 8.9 billion PBMCs per donor were obtained by leukapheresis.

Overall study results and their limits: Naive subsets generally had larger estimated clonotype richness than memory subsets did. Pairwise subsampling indicated that sequencing depth was expected to affect the degree of clonotype sharing among donors. Sampling was restricted to blood, and TCR repertoires in tissues likely differ from the TCR repertoires found in blood. Incomplete sequencing was indicated by rarefaction of sorted-subset datasets, despite the large sequencing depth. Sharing across four donors was observed for roughly 5.4% of naive CD4, about 4% of naive CD8, around 2.5% of memory CD4, and about 0.38% of memory CD8 clonotypes. The genetic and exposure-history diversity represented was limited by the small number of donors. Compared with non-shared clonotypes, clonotypes shared by all four sorted-subset donors had higher generation probabilities.

The sequence links TRBV4-1 to TRBJ1-4, with the D gene not confidently named. Sample: memory CD4+ T cells sorted from blood. The sample's cell subset or site label, decoded: CD45RA-negative fraction. This TCR came from a woman aged 30 to 39 in good health. In nucleotide form, the sequence is TGCGCCAGCAGCCAATTGGGAATGAGGGAAAAACTGTTTTTT. This sequence encodes CASSQLGMREKLFF.